This T cell receptor (beta chain) emerged from a study of T cell responses to AZD1222 COVID-19 vaccine (dated by TCRdb to about 2021). For the study in its entirety: AZD1222 recipients with second doses at about 4 weeks or about 12 weeks were pooled, because spike-specific TCR depth and breadth did not differ between schedules. A total of 230 to 250 trial participants underwent TCR sequencing, of whom about 200 had received two doses of AZD1222 and about 25 had received two doses of the MenACWY control vaccine. Enrollment into the trials was organized by age into subgroups of 18-55, 56-69 and 70-plus years, and those subgroups contained approximately 160, 26 and 62 TCR-sequenced participants, respectively. The full study reports these points: Vaccine-associated CD4 TCRs spanned the whole spike protein, with dominant responses in regions 160-218 and 743-854. Conclusions about previously exposed vaccinees are limited because only 5 or 6 AZD1222 recipients were SARS-CoV-2 seropositive at baseline. Nearly half of unique spike-specific TCRs reportedly recognized epitopes outside regions mutated in the B.1.351 and B.1.1.7 variants. Participants were mostly white British and included more females than males, and it was suggested by the authors that clonal diversity may have been underestimated. Because no day 14 peak-response samples were available, the repertoires could be characterized only after the peak T cell response. The 56-69-year group was small, and its depth increase did not reach significance, likely because of low power. A significant rise in spike-specific TCR breadth and depth was observed after two AZD1222 doses relative to day 0 and relative to MenACWY recipients.

About this clone: Its binding antigen is unknown. Base qualities are not at hand, and no much larger clone is one base apart.

Compared with germline, V lacks 5 bases and J lacks 5 bases; bases without a gene match: 4. The germline V gene gives CDR1 as MNHEY and CDR2 as SVGAGI. Counted from cysteine to phenylalanine, this CDR3 has 15 amino acids. The only DNA kept is the CDR3, 45 bases in frame from the first base. The time point label, read with the paper, signifies: baseline before first vaccination. Samples from vaccinated people were obtained from the UK trials COV001 and COV002, which included a single-blind randomized controlled phase 2/3 trial of AZD1222 (ChAdOx1 nCoV-19) in healthy adults. For TCRbeta chain sequencing, PBMC samples were collected from trial participants at day 0 and at day 28 after the second dose. The CDR3 regions of human TCRbeta chains were analyzed by immunosequencing. The original pipeline was this. Repertoire TCRs were matched against a reference library of SARS-CoV-2-specific TCRs generated with the MIRA antigen-specificity platform. Breadth was defined as the fraction of unique TCRs that were SARS-CoV-2-associated. Depth was defined as the fraction of total T cells that were SARS-CoV-2-associated. Using the MIRA data, each spike-specific TCR was assigned both to the spike region to which the TCR was reactive and to a CD4 or CD8 class. Log10-transformed breadth and depth values were compared by one-way ANOVA with Sidak's multiple comparisons tests. TCRdb mirrors the immuneACCESS table, restricted to in-frame sequences. Some clones are absent from its copies; in checked studies, under half trace to an unresolved V gene, and the reason for the others is unknown. V and J calls and clone size follow that table, whereas D and trimming were derived from the DNA. The sample table lists over 100,000 clones, approximately 90% of them with a count of one. About 7% of the sample is taken by the ten largest.

Specimen: peripheral blood, collected on day 0 of AZD1222 vaccination. The V gene is TRBV6-5 and the J gene is TRBJ2-5; TRBD2 matches 14 bases in the middle. The TCR sequence derives from an adult in good health. The sequenced DNA is TGTGCCAGCAGTACGACTAGCGGGGGGGCGGAGACCCAGTACTTC. It is translated as CASSTTSGGAETQYF.